The 15 T cell receptor beta chains given below trace back to one sample, sequenced in a study of shared clonotypes between healthy human individuals (TCRdb year 2020). Library preparation used the immunoSEQ multiplex PCR assay. As stored in TCRdb, this immuneACCESS dataset retains in-frame rearrangements with V and J assigned. A fraction of the clones does not appear; measured against another copy, unresolved V genes explain less than half of the discrepancy, and the remainder lacks a known reason. This sample comprises roughly 2.5 million clones, just over 90% of them detected only once. The top ten constitute under 0.15% of the sample. Sequencing was performed on naive CD4+ T cells sorted from blood. The cell subset or site tag for this specimen amounts to: CD45RA+ positively selected. Every receptor here comes from a man aged 18 to 35 in good health.

The gene calls are TRBV5-4 and TRBJ2-7; TRBD1 agrees at 9 bases. This CDR3 has 13 residues. Germline CDR1 SGHNT, CDR2 YYREEE (reference sequence). V lost 0 bases and J lost 11; bases outside the gene matches: 6. The chain's CDR3 is CASSLDQRTGEYF. The DNA of the CDR3 is TGTGCCAGCAGCTTGGACCAGCGGACAGGGGAGTACTTC.

The chain recombines TRBV9 with TRBJ1-3; D remains unclear. The CDR3 is 13 amino acids. Germline CDR1 reads SGDLS; CDR2 reads YYNGEE. Trimming pared 5 bases from V and 9 bases from J, leaving 15 bases between. The CDR3 DNA reads TGTGCCAGCAGTGACCGACCCGGAGGCACCATATATTTT. The encoded protein is CASSDRPGGTIYF.

The V gene is TRBV28, the J gene TRBJ2-7; weak D call: TRBD1 (6 bases). Germline values: CDR1 MDHEN, CDR2 SYDVKM. Trimming took off 6 bases at V and 2 bases at J, with 17 bases between the two ends. The CDR3 spans 15 residues. The chain's CDR3 is CASSQTGHPAYEQYF. CDR3 nucleotide sequence: TGTGCCAGCAGCCAAACAGGGCACCCCGCCTACGAGCAGTACTTC.

The CDR3 coding sequence is TGTGCCAGCAGCTCGAGGACTAAAACAGATACGCAGTATTTT. It translates to CASSSRTKTDTQYF. The J gene is TRBJ2-3, the V gene TRBV7-2; weak D call: TRBD2 (6 bases). The CDR3 runs to 14 residues. V lost 4 bases to trimming and J lost 3 bases, with 11 bases between them. From germline, CDR1 is SGHTA and CDR2 FQGNSA.

This clone was observed a handful of times. Different DNA sequences within this sample yield the same CDR3. The gene calls are TRBV9 and TRBJ2-1, with 10 bases that match TRBD2. This CDR3 is 15 amino acids long. CDR1 SGDLS and CDR2 YYNGEE come from the germline V gene. J lost 4 bases, V lost 0 bases, and 1 base had no gene match. In DNA, the CDR3 is TGTGCCAGCAGCGTAGGGACTAGCGGTTACAATGAGCAGTTCTTC. This sequence encodes CASSVGTSGYNEQFF.

The V gene is TRBV19, the J gene TRBJ2-5, with D tentatively TRBD1 (6 bases). The CDR3 contains 16 residues. V was pared by 5 bases and J by 4 bases, with 20 bases between. Per germline, CDR1 LNHDA and CDR2 SQIVND (reference sequence). For the CDR3, the DNA is TGTGCCAGTAGTGGGGCCAGGGGCGGGCGGCGAGAGACCCAGTACTTC. It codes for CASSGARGGRRETQYF.

CDR3 protein: CASSEGTKTPPEAFF. In DNA, the CDR3 is TGTGCCAGCAGTGAAGGGACTAAGACTCCCCCTGAAGCTTTCTTT. The chain joins TRBV6-1 to TRBJ1-1; no reliable D call. Germline V lookup: CDR1 MNHNS, CDR2 SASEGT. The CDR3 spans 15 residues. The V and J ends lost 1 base and 6 bases respectively, with 15 bases between them.

The chain combines TRBV19 with TRBJ1-5, with D maybe TRBD1 (6 bases). V was clipped by 2 bases and J by 13 bases, with 15 bases between them. Germline-derived CDR1 and CDR2 are LNHDA and SQIVND (reference sequence). The CDR3 runs to 13 residues. The CDR3 DNA reads TGTGCCAGTAGTATACTGGACAGTCCTCGTCAGCATTTT. Translated: CASSILDSPRQHF.

This rearrangement joins TRBV27 to TRBJ1-5; TRBD1 is a possible D gene (6 bases). Germline V CDR1 and CDR2: MNHEY, SMNVEV (reference sequence). V was shortened by 6 bases and J by 3 bases, with 12 bases between the two germline ends. The CDR3 is made up of 14 amino acids. CDR3 bases: TGTGCCAGCAGGCGGGGACATTTCAATCAGCCCCAGCATTTT. Residues: CASRRGHFNQPQHF.

DNA for the CDR3: TGTGCCAGCAGTCATGGTAGGGGGCGCGCTGGGGCCAACGTCCTGACTTTC. Residues: CASSHGRGRAGANVLTF. The chain is built from TRBV2 and TRBJ2-6; TRBD1 agrees at 7 bases. Germline V gives CDR1 SNHLY, CDR2 FYNNEI. The CDR3 spans 17 residues. With 5 bases clipped from V and 2 bases from J, the junction kept 9 bases outside the gene matches.

CDR3 amino acids: CASSHPPGGIAEAFF. The CDR3 nucleotides are TGTGCCAGCAGCCACCCCCCCGGGGGCATCGCTGAAGCTTTCTTT. The V call is TRBV14, the J call TRBJ1-1, with TRBD1 as a possible D gene (6 bases). Per the germline V gene, CDR1 is SGHDN and CDR2 is FVKESK. CDR3 size: 15 residues. V shed 3 bases and J shed 6 bases, with 17 bases lying between them.

This chain connects TRBV2 to TRBJ1-2, with 7 bases lining up with TRBD1. Germline V CDR1 and CDR2: SNHLY, FYNNEI. V lost 6 bases and J lost 7; bases outside the gene matches: 5. This CDR3 spans 12 amino acids. Here the CDR3 reads CASRGTDTGYTF. The CDR3 DNA is TGTGCCAGCAGAGGGACAGATACTGGCTACACCTTC.

The rearrangement joins TRBV4-1 to TRBJ1-5; no clear D. V dropped 0 bases and J dropped 9 bases, with 9 bases sitting between them. There are 13 residues in the CDR3. Germline CDR1 and CDR2: MGHRA and YSYEKL. The CDR3 coding sequence is TGCGCCAGCAGCCAAGATCGACTCTTGCCCCAGCATTTT. Encoded protein: CASSQDRLLPQHF.

V gene TRBV9 combines with J gene TRBJ2-5; 9 bases fit TRBD2. The CDR3 sequence is 15 residues long. The germline gives CDR1 SGDLS, CDR2 YYNGEE. With V trimmed by 3 bases and J by 4 bases, 7 bases remained unmatched. Here the CDR3 reads CASSAEGLALETQYF. Here the CDR3 DNA reads TGTGCCAGCAGCGCCGAAGGACTAGCGCTAGAGACCCAGTACTTC.

The chain links TRBV6-6 to TRBJ2-4, with D unclear. V was cut by 0 bases and J by 7 bases, with 4 bases left in between. Germline CDR1 reads MNHNY; CDR2 reads SVGAGI (reference sequence). The CDR3 has 12 residues. CDR3 loop: CASSYSWNIQYF. DNA for the CDR3: TGTGCCAGCAGTTACTCGTGGAACATTCAGTACTTC.